What follows describes a single T cell receptor (beta chain). In the original processing: Cell counts per sample came from amplifying reference gene primers. Profiling relied on immunoSEQ multiplex PCR, and the TCRdb table lists in-frame clones only, not all of them. Clonal size and the V and J genes are those of that table, whereas D and trimming came from the DNA. This sample has around 220,000 clones, with around four fifths found just once. This sample was included in a study of blood T cell repertoires in COVID-19. Study in general: Researchers got acute and convalescent COVID-19 samples from the United States, Italy and Spain. PBMCs, B-cell-depleted T cells, or T cells provided the cDNA or gDNA that made up the material.

The ends lost 3 bases at V and 3 bases at J; junction bases unmatched: 7. There are 17 residues in the CDR3. Germline loops: CDR1 WSHSY, CDR2 SAAADI. This sequence joins TRBV10-2 and TRBJ2-2; TRBD2 matches 10 bases. Sequences were obtained from peripheral blood. The source is a man aged 25-45 years with active or convalescent COVID-19. This chain's CDR3 is CASSDVIAGGDTGELFF. The CDR3, as DNA: TGCGCCAGCAGTGATGTGATAGCGGGGGGTGACACCGGGGAGCTGTTTTTT.